Shown below are 26 T cell receptor beta chains from a single sample sequenced in a study of CD8 T cells in ankylosing spondylitis. Overall study findings and caveats: A motif in TCR beta, a set of eight or nine highly homologous variants, appeared characteristic of ankylosing spondylitis blood.

TCRdb re-called the 5' RACE reads with MiXCR, one entry per CDR3 protein. The sample lists about 330,000 distinct CDR3 sequences, approximately 8.2% seen once, with approximately 14% in the top ten. These receptors are not linked to any known antigen. The material sequenced was blood, either unsorted or a sorted T cell fraction (not recorded which). The receptors stem from a male donor with ankylosing spondylitis.

V is TRBV5-1 and J is TRBJ1-1; no clear D. The CDR3 covers 14 residues. Trimming shortened V by 2 bases and J by 6 bases, and 14 bases separated the two germline ends. The germline V gene encodes CDR1 SGHRS and CDR2 YFSETQ. The CDR3 spells CASSLGLRLPEAFF. In nucleotides, the CDR3 is TGCGCCAGCAGCTTAGGGCTCAGGCTGCCTGAAGCTTTCTTT. The variable domain in full, completed from reference TRBV5-1 and TRBJ1-1, reads KAGVTQTPRYLIKTRGQQVTLSCSPISGHRSVSWYQQTPGQGLQFLFEYFSETQRNKGNFPGRFSGRQFSNSRSEMNVSTLELGDSALYLCASSLGLRLPEAFFGQGTRLTVV.

This clonotype was found many times. This chain links TRBV7-8 with TRBJ2-5, with a weak D call TRBD1 (5 bases). With 1 base removed from V and 8 bases from J, the gap between germline ends came to 17 bases. The CDR3 is 15 residues long. The germline V gene has CDR1 SGHVS and CDR2 FQNEAQ. The CDR3 nucleotides read TGTGCCAGCAGCTTAGAACGGTACAGGCAGTCCACCCAGTACTTC. Translating gives CASSLERYRQSTQYF.

This clonotype was observed a handful of times. The chain is built from TRBV18 and TRBJ2-7; 9 bases line up with TRBD2. Germline CDR1 KGHSH, CDR2 LQKENI. The ends lost 0 bases at V and 5 bases at J; junction bases unmatched: 5. The CDR3 sequence is 15 residues long. DNA for the CDR3: TGTGCCAGCTCACCACCGGTTAGCGGGAGCGACGAGCAGTACTTC. It codes for CASSPPVSGSDEQYF.

This chain uses TRBV12-3 or TRBV12-4 with TRBJ1-5, with TRBD1 as a possible D gene (5 bases). Trimming removed 3 bases at V and 6 bases at J, with 9 bases between. This CDR3 is built from 13 residues. CDR3 sequence: CASSFEGSQPQHF. CDR3 in DNA: TGTGCCAGCAGTTTTGAGGGGAGTCAGCCCCAGCATTTT.

A few counts support this clonotype. J is TRBJ2-1 and V is TRBV29-1; 9 bases are a match to TRBD1. Germline CDR1 is SQVTM and CDR2 is ANQGSEA. V trimming: 7 bases; J trimming: 9 bases; junction bases outside the gene matches: 13. The CDR3 contains 14 residues. Here the CDR3 DNA reads TGCAGCGGGTGTAACCGGGACAGGGTCTGTGAGCAGTTCTTC. Translating it yields CSGCNRDRVCEQFF.

The J gene is TRBJ2-1, the V gene TRBV7-9, with TRBD2 matching over 8 bases. Germline CDR1 and CDR2: SEHNR and FQNEAQ (reference sequence). The CDR3 sequence is 14 residues long. J was trimmed by 9 bases and V by 2 bases; bases with no gene match: 6. CDR3: CASSLLAGSSEQFF. CDR3 nucleotides: TGTGCCAGCAGCTTATTAGCGGGATCATCTGAGCAGTTCTTC.

A few counts support this clonotype. The V gene is TRBV5-1, the J gene TRBJ1-1, with D possibly TRBD1 on 6 matching bases. The germline V gene encodes CDR1 SGHRS and CDR2 YFSETQ. The germline V and J ends were trimmed by 6 bases and 0 bases, with 12 bases remaining between them. The CDR3 covers 14 residues. The CDR3 coding sequence is TGCGCCAGCAACCTAGGGGGGATGAACACTGAAGCTTTCTTT. Translated: CASNLGGMNTEAFF.

The V call is TRBV3-1, the J call TRBJ1-1; D gene unclear. Germline CDR1 LGHDT, CDR2 YNNKEL (reference sequence). This CDR3 comprises 12 residues. With 9 bases removed from V and 2 bases from J, the gap between germline ends came to 10 bases. CDR3: CASAIGNTEAFF. The CDR3 nucleotides are TGTGCCAGTGCGATAGGAAACACTGAAGCTTTCTTT.

The J gene is TRBJ2-1, the V gene TRBV3-1, with D maybe TRBD2 (5 bases). The V and J ends lost 0 bases and 5 bases respectively, with 14 bases between them. The CDR3 is made up of 16 amino acids. Germline CDR1 reads LGHDT; CDR2 reads YNNKEL (reference sequence). The CDR3 DNA is TGTGCCAGCAGCCAAGATGGAGGTCCACAAAACAATGAGCAGTTCTTC. Translated, it gives CASSQDGGPQNNEQFF.

The CDR3: CATSGWKNTEAFF. The DNA of the CDR3 is TGTGCCACCAGTGGCTGGAAGAACACTGAAGCTTTCTTT. This chain connects TRBV24-1 to TRBJ1-1, with D uncertain. CDR3 length: 13 residues. Deletions cut 5 bases from V and 1 base from J, with 7 bases between. The germline gives CDR1 KGHDR, CDR2 SFDVKD.

This clonotype was counted ten times or more. The chain combines TRBV2 with TRBJ2-7, with D perhaps matching TRBD1 or TRBD2 (5 bases each). CDR1 is SNHLY and CDR2 is FYNNEI in the germline V gene. The ends were cut back, 6 bases at V and 0 bases at J, with 12 bases in the middle. This CDR3 has 14 residues. The DNA of the CDR3 is TGTGCCAGCAGCCGGGAACAGGACTCCTACGAGCAGTACTTC. Translating it yields CASSREQDSYEQYF.

The chain is built from TRBV20-1 and TRBJ1-1; the match to TRBD1 covers 7 bases. The germline gives CDR1 DFQATT, CDR2 SNEGSKA (reference sequence). CDR3 length: 14 amino acids. V lost 6 bases, J lost 2 bases, and 9 bases stayed unmatched. CDR3 coding DNA: TGCAGTGCCCCGAAGACAGGGACCAACACTGAAGCTTTCTTT. Translated, it gives CSAPKTGTNTEAFF.

On this clonotype: A much more abundant neighbour one base away suggests this may be a read error. The chain is built from TRBV6-2 or TRBV6-3 and TRBJ2-6; D unclear. There are 13 residues in the CDR3. The V and J ends lost 6 bases and 0 bases respectively, with 3 bases between them. CDR1 is MNHEY, CDR2 SVGEGT, per germline. CDR3 region: CASSHSGANVLTF. In DNA, the CDR3 is TGTGCCAGCAGCCACTCTGGGGCCAACGTCCTGACTTTC.

This sequence joins TRBV15 and TRBJ1-1; the D gene is possibly TRBD1 (5 bases). This CDR3 has 13 residues. CDR1 and CDR2 (germline): LNHNV, YYDKDF (reference sequence). The V end lost 0 bases, the J end lost 5 bases, and 7 bases lay between the germline ends. CDR3 nucleotides: TGTGCCACCAGCAGAGAAAGGGGAACTGAAGCTTTCTTT. Translated: CATSRERGTEAFF.

This clonotype was seen a handful of times. The chain is built from TRBV10-3 and TRBJ1-2; no clear D gene. The germline V gene has CDR1 ENHRY and CDR2 SYGVKD. The CDR3 length is 13 residues. V dropped 3 bases and J dropped 4 bases, with 9 bases sitting between them. The CDR3 DNA reads TGTGCCATCAGTGAACTGGGTGGCTATGGCTACACCTTC. This gives the protein CAISELGGYGYTF.

This clonotype showed up many times. The J gene is TRBJ2-1, the V gene TRBV29-1, with 10 nucleotides matching TRBD1. Germline-derived CDR1 and CDR2 are SQVTM and ANQGSEA. This CDR3 region has 15 residues. The V gene end was trimmed by 1 base and the J gene end by 7 bases; junction bases not matched to a gene: 7. DNA of the CDR3: TGCAGCGTTGAAGGCCGGGACAGGGGTACAAATGAGCAGTTCTTC. Protein: CSVEGRDRGTNEQFF.

This clonotype has only a few counts. V is TRBV10-1 and J is TRBJ2-7; D is unclear. This CDR3 comprises 12 residues. From germline, CDR1 is WNHNN and CDR2 SYGVQD (reference sequence). V was clipped by 5 bases and J by 7 bases, with 12 bases between them. In nucleotides, the CDR3 is TGCGCCAGCAGTAGGACCCCTGGGGAGCAGTACTTC. Amino acid sequence: CASSRTPGEQYF.

The chain combines TRBV20-1 with TRBJ1-1; D is unclear. Trimming took 2 bases from V and 1 from J, leaving 11 bases between them. The CDR3 loop spans 14 amino acids. Per the germline V gene, CDR1 is DFQATT and CDR2 is SNEGSKA (reference sequence). The CDR3 DNA follows: TGCAGTGCTAGATATGCCGGCCAGAACACTGAAGCTTTCTTT. Amino acids: CSARYAGQNTEAFF.

The DNA of the CDR3 is TGTGCCAGCACCCCCAGGGGGAGAGGAGTGGCAGATACGCAGTATTTT. Translation gives CASTPRGRGVADTQYF. The chain recombines TRBV27 with TRBJ2-3; 7 bases match TRBD1. CDR3 length equals 16 residues. Germline V CDR1 and CDR2: MNHEY, SMNVEV (reference sequence). V dropped 7 bases and J dropped 4; count of bases not matched to a gene: 14.

This clonotype was seen ten or more times. The chain is built from TRBV7-3 and TRBJ1-2; D gene uncertain. The CDR3 spans 15 residues. Germline CDR1 is SGHTA and CDR2 is FQGTGA. V was pared by 0 bases and J by 0 bases, with 8 bases between. CDR3 sequence: CASSLTSGSNYGYTF. CDR3 sequence (DNA): TGTGCCAGCAGCTTAACGTCGGGTTCTAACTATGGCTACACCTTC.

This clonotype was observed a handful of times. The V call is TRBV2, the J call TRBJ1-1; D perhaps matches TRBD1 (5 bases). Germline V gene sequence: CDR1 SNHLY, CDR2 FYNNEI. The CDR3 loop spans 14 amino acids. V lost 9 bases and J lost 6, with 20 bases in between. The CDR3, as DNA: TGTGCCAGGGGGGGTGCGGGGCCGGTTGCTGAAGCTTTCTTT. This sequence encodes CARGGAGPVAEAFF.

Remarks on this clonotype: The germline gene is not matched at one end of the junction; a read error may be the cause. The chain links TRBV4-1 to TRBJ2-1; perhaps TRBD1 as D (6 bases). The CDR3 consists of 18 residues. CDR1 is MGHRA, CDR2 YSYEKL, per germline. The CDR3 sequence is CASSQVGLQGSSCNEQFF. CDR3 DNA sequence: TGCGCCAGCAGCCAAGTCGGATTGCAGGGGAGCTCCTGCAATGAGCAGTTCTTC.

This clonotype was found a few times. The chain recombines TRBV29-1 with TRBJ1-2; 7 bases are shared with TRBD1. V lost 6 bases, J lost 4 bases, and 5 bases stayed unmatched. Germline values: CDR1 SQVTM, CDR2 ANQGSEA. The CDR3 length is 12 residues. CDR3: CSVGTETYGYTF. DNA for the CDR3: TGCAGCGTAGGGACAGAGACCTATGGCTACACCTTC.

This chain uses TRBV29-1 with TRBJ2-3; no definite D call. Trimming took 3 bases from V and 2 from J, leaving 15 bases between them. The CDR3 has 15 residues. Germline V gene data show CDR1 as SQVTM and CDR2 as ANQGSEA. In nucleotides, the CDR3 is TGCAGCGTTGAGCCCCTCCGGCTACCCACAGATACGCAGTATTTT. Protein sequence: CSVEPLRLPTDTQYF.

This clonotype was recorded many times. Here the CDR3 reads CASSPQRGPAYEQYF. In DNA form, the CDR3 reads TGTGCCAGCTCGCCTCAAAGGGGGCCCGCCTACGAGCAGTACTTC. The chain employs TRBV18 and TRBJ2-7, with 7 bases lining up with TRBD1. The CDR3 runs to 15 residues. The germline V gene has CDR1 KGHSH and CDR2 LQKENI. Losses at the gene ends were 6 bases for V and 2 bases for J; bases not matched to a gene: 10.

This clonotype was recorded a few times. The V call is TRBV30, the J call TRBJ2-3; D is unclear. The CDR3 has 17 amino acids. The V and J ends lost 3 bases and 4 bases respectively, with 23 bases between them. Germline V gives CDR1 GTSNPN, CDR2 SVGIG (reference sequence). The CDR3 DNA sequence: TGTGCCTGGAGCGCGGTGGGCCCGGAAAAATTCGCAGATACGCAGTATTTT. It translates to CAWSAVGPEKFADTQYF.